The rows below give T cell receptor beta chains drawn from one sample of a study of T cell responses to AZD1222 COVID-19 vaccine. The data were produced by immunoSEQ multiplex PCR, yet TCRdb's version contains in-frame clones alone and is incomplete. The profile shows around 86,000 clones, nearly 90% of them singletons. This material consisted of peripheral blood, taken on day 0 of AZD1222 vaccination. These receptor sequences come from an adult in good health. Each CDR3 is given with its conserved first and last residue. The D gene is left open where the match is weak. Size is stated for part of the rows, as once, few or many counts, or as a class when the clone is expanded.

D	V	length	size	J	CDR3	DNA
TRBD1	TRBV19	13	.	TRBJ1-2	CASSNQGVTGYTF	TGTGCCAGTAGTAATCAGGGGGTTACCGGCTACACCTTC
.	TRBV6-5	13	.	TRBJ2-5	CASSRNRRETQYF	TGTGCCAGCAGTAGGAACCGGCGGGAGACCCAGTACTTC
.	TRBV15	14	.	TRBJ2-6	CATSKYSGANVLTF	TGTGCCACCAGCAAGTACTCTGGGGCCAACGTCCTGACTTTC
.	TRBV7-2	13	.	TRBJ2-7	CASMQGGGYEQYF	TGTGCCAGCATGCAGGGTGGCGGCTACGAGCAGTACTTC
.	TRBV5-1	17	.	TRBJ1-3	CASSLEVPGAEGNTIYF	TGCGCCAGCAGCTTGGAGGTCCCAGGGGCCGAGGGAAACACCATATATTTT
TRBD1	TRBV4-1	17	.	TRBJ2-5	CASSQERDRAQKETQYF	TGCGCCAGCAGCCAAGAAAGGGACAGGGCGCAAAAAGAGACCCAGTACTTC
TRBD1	TRBV15	17	.	TRBJ2-5	CATSSNFDRGPPETQYF	TGTGCCACCAGCAGTAATTTCGACAGGGGCCCACCGGAGACCCAGTACTTC
.	TRBV6-5	14	.	TRBJ2-7	CASSRVLGAYEQYF	TGTGCCAGCAGTAGGGTCCTCGGGGCCTACGAGCAGTACTTC
.	TRBV6-5	11	.	TRBJ1-6	CASSRNSPLHF	TGTGCCAGCAGCCGTAATTCACCCCTCCACTTT
.	TRBV19	12	.	TRBJ1-4	CASSPTTYRLFF	TGTGCCAGTAGTCCGACAACCTATAGACTGTTTTTT
.	TRBV5-1	18	.	TRBJ1-3	CASSLGGAADTLGNIIYF	TGCGCCAGCAGCTTGGGGGGAGCCGCGGACACCTTGGGCAACATCATATATTTT
TRBD2	TRBV5-4	14	.	TRBJ2-1	CASSMQRGNNEQFF	TGTGCCAGCAGCATGCAGCGGGGGAACAATGAGCAGTTCTTC
.	TRBV11-2	13	.	TRBJ2-2	CASSWDGVGELFF	TGTGCCAGCAGCTGGGATGGGGTCGGGGAGCTGTTTTTT
TRBD1	TRBV11-2	12	.	TRBJ1-3	CASTEGQPSIYF	TGTGCCAGCACCGAGGGACAGCCCTCCATATATTTT
.	TRBV6-5	15	once	TRBJ2-1	CASSYSSGSYNEQFF	TGTGCCAGCAGTTACTCTAGTGGTAGCTACAATGAGCAGTTCTTC
.	TRBV7-9	15	.	TRBJ1-6	CASSTRDAYNSPLHF	TGTGCCAGCAGCACACGGGACGCCTATAATTCACCCCTCCACTTT
.	TRBV5-6	13	.	TRBJ1-1	CASSYGTGVLAFF	TGTGCCAGCAGCTACGGGACGGGGGTACTAGCTTTCTTT
.	TRBV15	14	.	TRBJ1-4	CATSSAGGNEKLFF	TGTGCCACCAGCAGCGCGGGGGGGAATGAAAAACTGTTTTTT
TRBD1	TRBV6-1	17	.	TRBJ2-2	CASSDRTGQGAIGELFF	TGTGCCAGCAGTGACCGGACGGGACAGGGGGCGATCGGGGAGCTGTTTTTT
.	TRBV30	13	once	TRBJ1-3	CAWTGTSGNTIYF	TGTGCCTGGACGGGCACCTCTGGAAACACCATATATTTT
.	TRBV5-6	11	.	TRBJ2-7	CASSLNYEQYF	TGTGCCAGCAGCCTGAATTACGAGCAGTACTTC
TRBD1	TRBV2	13	.	TRBJ1-5	CASNLQGGQPQHF	TGTGCCAGCAACCTACAGGGGGGTCAGCCCCAGCATTTT
.	TRBV14	12	.	TRBJ2-7	CASSQWPAEQYF	TGTGCCAGCAGCCAATGGCCAGCAGAGCAGTACTTC
TRBD1	TRBV19	14	few	TRBJ1-2	CASCGQGALYGYTF	TGTGCCAGTTGCGGACAGGGGGCTCTCTATGGCTACACCTTC
TRBD1	TRBV18	14	.	TRBJ2-7	CASSPTGDSYEQYF	TGTGCCAGCTCACCGACAGGGGACTCCTACGAGCAGTACTTC
.	TRBV18	14	.	TRBJ1-2	CASSPLETSYGYTF	TGTGCCAGCTCACCACTTGAAACCTCGTATGGCTACACCTTC
TRBD2	TRBV9	17	.	TRBJ2-1	CASSALAGDPILLEQFF	TGTGCCAGCAGCGCCCTAGCGGGGGATCCTATTCTACTCGAGCAGTTCTTC
.	TRBV3-1/TRBV3-2	15	.	TRBJ1-1	CASSQMGLASAEAFF	TGTGCCAGCAGCCAAATGGGGCTAGCTAGTGCTGAAGCTTTCTTT
.	TRBV5-1	14	.	TRBJ2-1	CASSFRGSYNEQFF	TGCGCCAGCAGCTTCCGGGGATCCTACAATGAGCAGTTCTTC
.	TRBV18	16	.	TRBJ2-5	CASSPRPPDQGETQYF	TGTGCCAGCTCACCACGACCACCGGACCAGGGAGAGACCCAGTACTTC
TRBD2	TRBV7-2	17	.	TRBJ2-4	CASSLVSGGVAKNIQYF	TGTGCCAGCAGCTTAGTTAGCGGGGGGGTAGCCAAAAACATTCAGTACTTC
.	TRBV30	19	.	TRBJ1-2	CAWSVRSIAFGGVYYGYTF	TGTGCCTGGAGTGTACGTTCTATTGCGTTTGGGGGGGTATACTATGGCTACACCTTC
.	TRBV2	13	.	TRBJ1-1	CASREGVVTEAFF	TGTGCCAGCAGGGAAGGGGTTGTCACTGAAGCTTTCTTT
.	TRBV24-1	12	.	TRBJ2-2	CATSGNTGELFF	TGTGCCACCAGCGGGAACACCGGGGAGCTGTTTTTT
TRBD1	TRBV5-6	19	.	TRBJ1-2	CASSLASDRGGSFYYGYTF	TGTGCCAGCAGCTTGGCTTCGGACAGGGGGGGAAGCTTTTACTATGGCTACACCTTC
TRBD1	TRBV6-5	15	.	TRBJ1-1	CASRDRGGLDTEAFF	TGTGCCAGCAGAGACAGGGGGGGTCTGGACACTGAAGCTTTCTTT
.	TRBV19	16	.	TRBJ1-5	CATKGFSGVPNQPQHF	TGTGCCACCAAGGGCTTTTCAGGGGTACCCAATCAGCCCCAGCATTTT
.	TRBV7-3	15	.	TRBJ2-1	CASSLGVGSYNEQFF	TGTGCCAGCAGCCTTGGGGTGGGTTCCTACAATGAGCAGTTCTTC
.	TRBV6-2/TRBV6-3	18	.	TRBJ1-5	CASSYSTTSKWPNQPQHF	TGTGCCAGCAGTTACTCGACTACCTCCAAGTGGCCCAATCAGCCCCAGCATTTT
.	TRBV7-9	14	.	TRBJ2-2	CASSQGPNTGELFF	TGTGCCAGCAGTCAGGGGCCCAACACCGGGGAGCTGTTTTTT
.	TRBV5-8	13	.	TRBJ1-5	CASTPQRNQPQHF	TGTGCCAGCACCCCCCAGAGGAATCAGCCCCAGCATTTT
.	TRBV4-1	15	.	TRBJ1-5	CASSQAPTGNQPQHF	TGCGCCAGCAGCCAAGCCCCAACGGGCAATCAGCCCCAGCATTTT